This TCR beta chain was captured in a study of OX40 agonist ivuxolimab in advanced cancers. Background on the study: 30% to 40% of patients had received prior checkpoint inhibitor therapy. Partial responses occurred in three patients (one hepatocellular carcinoma, two cutaneous melanoma). Overall study findings and caveats: Expanded clones belonging to CD8+ T cells outnumbered, on average, those of CD4+.

Some clones are missing from TCRdb's copy, which holds only in-frame ones; the method was immunoSEQ multiplex PCR. The sample shows about 65,000 clones, over 75% of them seen only once. The CDR3 is made up of 15 amino acids. Germline values: CDR1 SGHTA, CDR2 FQGNSA. The ends lost 7 bases at V and 0 bases at J; junction bases unmatched: 7. Regarding this clone: Its antigen is not known.

The chain recombines TRBV7-2 with TRBJ2-3, with 7 nucleotides matching TRBD1. This TCR was sampled from an adult with an advanced solid tumor such as melanoma, head and neck, liver or kidney cancer. This material consisted of CD4+ or CD8+ T cells sorted from blood, taken in a trial of the OX40 agonist ivuxolimab. The CDR3 DNA is TGTGCCAGCACCCAGGACAGGCGTAGCACAGATACGCAGTATTTT. It yields the protein CASTQDRRSTDTQYF.